This TCR beta chain was captured by sequencing in a study of cytomegalovirus exposure and HLA in healthy donors. PCR involved 60 Vbeta and 13 Jbeta primers. TCRdb keeps only in-frame clones here, not all; method: immunoSEQ multiplex PCR. The table includes some 170,000 clones, roughly four fifths detected once. The origin of this receptor is a man aged 50-59 years in good health and CMV-seropositive. The source material was PBMCs.

In DNA, the CDR3 is TGTGCCAGCTCACCGGAGACAGCCAATGAGCAGTTCTTC. Amino acid sequence: CASSPETANEQFF. This sequence joins TRBV18 and TRBJ2-1; D is possibly TRBD1 (5 bases). Germline CDR1 reads KGHSH; CDR2 reads LQKENI. V was pared by 3 bases and J by 6 bases, with 9 bases between. The CDR3 runs to 13 residues.